This TCR beta chain stems from a study of shared clonotypes between healthy human individuals. Regarding the study as a whole: Represented diversity (both genetic and exposure-history) was limited by the small number of donors.

From germline, CDR1 is SGHRS and CDR2 YFSETQ. The CDR3 is made up of 15 amino acids. Trimming shortened V by 2 bases and J by 1 base, and 10 bases separated the two germline ends. On this clone itself: No antigen is known for it.

Under the authors' procedure: Filtering differed, since immunoSEQ gave only junction sequences and no quality scores. Libraries were prepared by immunoSEQ multiplex PCR; TCRdb keeps only in-frame clonotypes and omits some of them. From that table come the V and J calls and clone size; the DNA was used to work out D and trimming. The table lists more than 2 million clones, 85% to 95% of them singletons. Donors had no recently reported acute infections or vaccinations and were HIV-negative. Sequencing was performed on naive CD4+ T cells sorted from blood. The subset was: CD45RA+ positively selected. This chain uses TRBV5-1 with TRBJ1-5; D not resolved. The TCR originated in a man between 18 and 35 years old in good health. CDR3 DNA sequence: TGCGCCAGCAGCTTCGAGGGTAGGAGCAATCAGCCCCAGCATTTT. This codes for CASSFEGRSNQPQHF. The entire variable domain, with the rest obtained from reference TRBV5-1 and TRBJ1-5, is as follows: KAGVTQTPRYLIKTRGQQVTLSCSPISGHRSVSWYQQTPGQGLQFLFEYFSETQRNKGNFPGRFSGRQFSNSRSEMNVSTLELGDSALYLCASSFEGRSNQPQHFGDGTRLSIL.